There are a few counts of the clone carrying this T cell receptor (beta chain). This record comes from a study of early T cells in non-severe SARS-CoV-2 infection. Researchers tagged individual cDNA molecules with unique molecular identifiers. Using its own MiXCR run on the 5' RACE reads, TCRdb lists one record per CDR3 protein. The sample has some 76,000 distinct CDR3 sequences; roughly 13% are singletons. The CDR3 loop spans 13 amino acids. Trimming left V 3 bases short and J 6 bases short, with 10 bases between. The specimen sequenced was whole blood. The origin of this receptor is an adult who was a healthcare worker with PCR-confirmed SARS-CoV-2 infection or an uninfected control (not recorded which). This chain uses TRBV12-3 or TRBV12-4 with TRBJ2-3; maybe TRBD2 (5 bases). This chain's CDR3 is CASSFAGEDTQYF. CDR3 sequence (DNA): TGTGCCAGCAGTTTCGCCGGGGAGGATACGCAGTATTTT.